A single sample is the source of the 21 T cell receptor beta chains below, sequenced in a study of T cells expressing NK-cell markers. TCRdb reprocessed the 5' RACE reads, keeping one entry per CDR3 protein, no DNA. The sample table includes a few hundred thousand distinct CDR3 sequences. The sample was blood T cells: a sorted CD56 or NKG2C T cell subset, CD4+ or CD8+ T cells, or bulk PBMC T cells (not recorded which). All receptors come from a woman aged 45-60 years in good health.

The CDR3 region is CASSLGGGSPLHF. The rearrangement uses TRBV12-3 or TRBV12-4 and TRBJ1-6; there is no DNA to check the TCRdb D call of TRBD1. This CDR3 has 13 residues.

V is TRBV7-2 and J is TRBJ2-3; the D call of TRBD1 rests on TCRdb alone, since no DNA is present to check it. CDR3 length: 14 residues. CDR1 is SGHTA and CDR2 is FQGNSA in the germline V gene. Here the CDR3 reads CASSYQQGRDTQYF.

The V call is TRBV28, the J call TRBJ2-1; TCRdb reports TRBD2, a call that lacks DNA to check it against. This CDR3 contains 15 residues. Germline loops: CDR1 MDHEN, CDR2 SYDVKM. CDR3 sequence: CASSRQRISYNEQFF. The full variable domain, its missing parts supplied by reference TRBV28 and TRBJ2-1, is DVKVTQSSRYLVKRTGEKVFLECVQDMDHENMFWYRQDPGLGLRLIYFSYDVKMKEKGDIPEGYSVSREKKERFSLILESASTNQTSMYLCASSRQRISYNEQFFGPGTRLTVL.

V and J are TRBV4-1 and TRBJ2-7; TCRdb gives TRBD2 as the D gene, but with no DNA this cannot be confirmed. Germline V CDR1 and CDR2: MGHRA, YSYEKL. CDR3 length: 17 amino acids. CDR3 loop: CASSQSEALGGSNEQYF.

This sequence joins TRBV5-6 and TRBJ2-5; the TCRdb D gene call, TRBD2, has no DNA to confirm it. CDR1 and CDR2 (germline): SGHDT, YYEEEE. The CDR3 covers 15 residues. CDR3: CASSLGLAVQETQYF. The whole variable domain, filled in from reference TRBV5-6 and TRBJ2-5, reads DAGVTQSPTHLIKTRGQQVTLRCSPKSGHDTVSWYQQALGQGPQFIFQYYEEEERQRGNFPDRFSGHQFPNYSSELNVNALLLGDSALYLCASSLGLAVQETQYFGPGTRLLVL.

V gene TRBV5-1 combines with J gene TRBJ1-3; TCRdb proposes TRBD1, but this gene call is untestable without DNA. Germline assignment: CDR1 SGHRS and CDR2 YFSETQ. The CDR3 totals 16 residues. The CDR3 region is CASSPGQVSSGNTIYF.

The chain joins TRBV7-9 to TRBJ2-3. CDR3 length equals 17 residues. The germline CDR1 and CDR2 sequences are SEHNR and FQNEAQ (reference sequence). CDR3 protein: CASSLVVTGLITDTQYF.

V and J are TRBV9 and TRBJ2-1; lacking DNA, the TRBD2 call made by TCRdb goes unchecked. Germline V CDR1 and CDR2: SGDLS, YYNGEE. The CDR3 has 13 residues. The CDR3 protein is CASSVTSGRQQFF. Full variable domain (missing parts from reference TRBV9 and TRBJ2-1): DSGVTQTPKHLITATGQRVTLRCSPRSGDLSVYWYQQSLDQGLQFLIQYYNGEERAKGNILERFSAQQFPDLHSELNLSSLELGDSALYFCASSVTSGRQQFFGPGTRLTVL.

V gene TRBV20-1 combines with J gene TRBJ2-3. Per the germline V gene, CDR1 is DFQATT and CDR2 is SNEGSKA (reference sequence). This CDR3 has 13 residues. CDR3 in amino acids: CSANGPSTDTQYF.

The chain combines TRBV3-1 with TRBJ2-1; TCRdb reports TRBD2, a call that lacks DNA to check it against. This CDR3 is built from 18 residues. The germline V gene encodes CDR1 LGHDT and CDR2 YNNKEL (reference sequence). The CDR3 loop is CASSLLTSRGKRVNEQFF.

J is TRBJ2-2 and V is TRBV2; the D gene TCRdb calls, TRBD1, cannot be checked with no DNA. CDR3 length: 14 amino acids. Per germline, CDR1 SNHLY and CDR2 FYNNEI. The CDR3: CASFAGMGTGELFF. Based on the CDR3 plus reference TRBV2 and TRBJ2-2, the full variable domain is EPEVTQTPSHQVTQMGQEVILRCVPISNHLYFYWYRQILGQKVEFLVSFYNNEISEKSEIFDDQFSVERPDGSNFTLKIRSTKLEDSAMYFCASFAGMGTGELFFGEGSRLTVL.

The rearrangement joins TRBV20-1 to TRBJ2-3; TCRdb's D gene call, TRBD2, goes unchecked for lack of DNA. CDR3 length equals 13 residues. Germline V lookup: CDR1 DFQATT, CDR2 SNEGSKA (reference sequence). The CDR3 reads CSASGLNTDTQYF.

The rearrangement joins TRBV5-6 to TRBJ2-3; TCRdb picks TRBD2, but there is no DNA to check that call. Germline values: CDR1 SGHDT, CDR2 YYEEEE. The CDR3 has 14 amino acids. The chain's CDR3 is CASSLGLTTDTQYF. Variable domain in full (rest from reference TRBV5-6 and TRBJ2-3): DAGVTQSPTHLIKTRGQQVTLRCSPKSGHDTVSWYQQALGQGPQFIFQYYEEEERQRGNFPDRFSGHQFPNYSSELNVNALLLGDSALYLCASSLGLTTDTQYFGPGTRLTVL.

The chain uses TRBV20-1 and TRBJ2-4. CDR1 and CDR2 from the germline V gene are DFQATT and SNEGSKA (reference sequence). CDR3 size: 15 residues. The CDR3 spells CSASLIGIAKNIQYF.

The chain has TRBV20-1 and TRBJ2-3; TCRdb outputs TRBD2, but without DNA this stays unchecked. The germline V gene encodes CDR1 DFQATT and CDR2 SNEGSKA (reference sequence). There are 16 residues in the CDR3. The CDR3 protein is CSATIRTRSFTDTQYF.

The gene calls are TRBV9 and TRBJ2-5. This CDR3 is built from 14 residues. CDR1 and CDR2 from the germline V gene are SGDLS and YYNGEE. CDR3 loop: CASSVGRNRETQYF. Based on the CDR3 plus reference TRBV9 and TRBJ2-5, the full variable domain is DSGVTQTPKHLITATGQRVTLRCSPRSGDLSVYWYQQSLDQGLQFLIQYYNGEERAKGNILERFSAQQFPDLHSELNLSSLELGDSALYFCASSVGRNRETQYFGPGTRLLVL.

The CDR3 reads CASSPYRVWNIQYF. The chain links TRBV5-6 to TRBJ2-4; there is no DNA to check the TCRdb D call of TRBD1. Germline V CDR1 and CDR2: SGHDT, YYEEEE. This CDR3 contains 14 residues.

The V gene is TRBV20-1, the J gene TRBJ2-3; TCRdb names TRBD2, which stays unverified in the absence of DNA. CDR3 size: 17 residues. CDR1 is DFQATT and CDR2 is SNEGSKA in the germline V gene (reference sequence). CDR3 loop: CSASPSLLAPSTDTQYF.

The genes are TRBV4-1 and TRBJ2-1; as DNA is missing, the TRBD2 call by TCRdb cannot be tested. The CDR3 spans 15 residues. The germline V gene has CDR1 MGHRA and CDR2 YSYEKL. The CDR3 protein is CASSLTPGLDNEQFF.

V usage is TRBV18 and J usage is TRBJ2-7; TCRdb calls TRBD1, which cannot be checked without DNA. The CDR3 spans 14 residues. Germline-derived CDR1 and CDR2 are KGHSH and LQKENI. This CDR3 is CASSPLTSPNEQYF.

The chain employs TRBV6-1 and TRBJ2-1; TCRdb calls TRBD1, which cannot be checked without DNA. Germline V lookup: CDR1 MNHNS, CDR2 SASEGT. The CDR3 length is 15 residues. This CDR3 is CASSRLDSLGNEQFF.